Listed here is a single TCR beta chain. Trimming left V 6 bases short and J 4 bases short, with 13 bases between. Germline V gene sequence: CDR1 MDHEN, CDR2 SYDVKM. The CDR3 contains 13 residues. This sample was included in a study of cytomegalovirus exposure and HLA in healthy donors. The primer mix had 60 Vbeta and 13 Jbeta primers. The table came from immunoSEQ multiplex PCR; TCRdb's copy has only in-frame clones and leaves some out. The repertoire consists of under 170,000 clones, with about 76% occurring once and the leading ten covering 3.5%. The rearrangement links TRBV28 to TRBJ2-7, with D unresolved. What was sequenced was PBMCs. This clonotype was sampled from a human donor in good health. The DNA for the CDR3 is TGTGCCAGCAGCACTCCGAACAGTTACGAGCAGTACTTC. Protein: CASSTPNSYEQYF.